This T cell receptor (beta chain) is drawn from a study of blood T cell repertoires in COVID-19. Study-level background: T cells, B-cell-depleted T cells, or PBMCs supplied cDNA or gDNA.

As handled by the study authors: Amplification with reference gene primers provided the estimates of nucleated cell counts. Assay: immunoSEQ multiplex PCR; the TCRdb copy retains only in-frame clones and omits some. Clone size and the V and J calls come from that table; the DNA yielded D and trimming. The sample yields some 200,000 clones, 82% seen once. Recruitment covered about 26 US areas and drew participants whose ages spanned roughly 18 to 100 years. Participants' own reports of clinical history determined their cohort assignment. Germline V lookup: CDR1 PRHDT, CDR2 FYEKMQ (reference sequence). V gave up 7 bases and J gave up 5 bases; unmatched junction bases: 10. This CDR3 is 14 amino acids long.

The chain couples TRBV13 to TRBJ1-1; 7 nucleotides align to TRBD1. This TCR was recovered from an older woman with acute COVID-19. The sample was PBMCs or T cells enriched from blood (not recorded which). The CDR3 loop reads CASTKGGRRTEAFF. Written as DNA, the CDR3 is TGTGCCAGCACCAAAGGGGGCCGAAGGACTGAAGCTTTCTTT.